This T cell receptor (beta chain) came from a study of blood T cells in healthy people across ages. A second PCR of about 7 to 12 cycles used a sample-barcoded 5' primer and a J-beta primer mix. From the 5' RACE reads, TCRdb called clonotypes with MiXCR, one entry per CDR3 protein. The table has 700,000 to 950,000 distinct CDR3 sequences, roughly 60% seen once; the top ten hold 22%. Comments on this clonotype: The target antigen is unknown.

The CDR3 is made up of 16 amino acids. Germline-derived CDR1 and CDR2 are MNHNS and SASEGT. The ends were cut back, 6 bases at V and 1 base at J, with 13 bases in the middle. Points from the study as a whole: The recorded TCR beta diversity per million T cells decreased in a roughly linear manner with age.

This chain connects TRBV6-1 to TRBJ2-6; tentatively, D is TRBD1 (6 bases). This clonotype was obtained from a young man in good health. Source material: blood. CDR3 DNA sequence: TGTGCCAGCAGATATCCACAGGGATCTGGGGCCAACGTCCTGACTTTC. Protein product: CASRYPQGSGANVLTF.